Listed below are T cell receptor beta chains from one sample, sequenced in a study of CD8+ T cells in alopecia areata. Sequencing was performed with immunoSEQ multiplex PCR; in TCRdb, only in-frame clones are kept and a portion is missing. The sample consists of 55,000 to 70,000 clones, 45% to 50% of them appearing once. Sequenced here: CD8+ T cells sorted from blood, sampled at week 0. These receptors all come from a human donor with alopecia areata. CDR3s include the opening cysteine and the closing phenylalanine or tryptophan. The D gene is left open where the match is weak. Only some rows state a clone size, as once, few, many or a class for expanded clones.

>.|TRBV5-1|14|TRBJ2-7|.
TGCGCCAGCAGCTTAGGGGGAGGGCCGAGTGAGCAGTACTTC
CASSLGGGPSEQYF
>few|TRBV6-1|18|TRBJ2-2|TRBD1
TGTGCCAGCAGTGAATACGATGCGGGGACAGGGTACACCGGGGAGCTGTTTTTT
CASSEYDAGTGYTGELFF
>.|TRBV5-1|11|TRBJ2-1|.
TGCGCCAGCAGCTTGGGGCCCGAGCAGTTCTTC
CASSLGPEQFF
>few|TRBV4-3|16|TRBJ1-4|.
TGCGCCAGCAGCCGATGGTCTCAGGCGACTAATGAAAAACTGTTTTTT
CASSRWSQATNEKLFF
>.|TRBV9|13|TRBJ2-7|.
TGTGCCAGCAGCGAGACAGGCCAGGGCGAGCAGTACTTC
CASSETGQGEQYF
>.|TRBV30|16|TRBJ2-1|TRBD2
TGTGCCTGGAGTCCCGGGACTAGAGTGGGATACAATGAGCAGTTCTTC
CAWSPGTRVGYNEQFF
>.|TRBV6-4|17|TRBJ2-7|.
TGTGCCAGCCTGATGTCGGGGGCGAACGGGAGGACCTACGAGCAGTACTTC
CASLMSGANGRTYEQYF
>.|TRBV27|15|TRBJ2-7|.
TGTGCCAGCAGTTGGGGCCGGCTGGGGGGCCGCGAGCAGTACTTC
CASSWGRLGGREQYF
>.|TRBV19|14|TRBJ2-3|.
TGTGCCAGTAGCCCCGTCGGTAGCACAGATACGCAGTATTTT
CASSPVGSTDTQYF
>few|TRBV2|15|TRBJ2-7|TRBD2
TGTGCCAGCAGTGGTACCGGGACTAGCGACTACGAGCAGTACTTC
CASSGTGTSDYEQYF
>few|TRBV18|15|TRBJ2-7|.
TGTGCCAGCTCACCACCGTCTGGGAGCTCCTACGAGCAGTACTTC
CASSPPSGSSYEQYF
>.|TRBV19|15|TRBJ2-2|TRBD2
TGTGCCAGTCGCGGACTAGCGGGAGTCACCGGGGAGCTGTTTTTT
CASRGLAGVTGELFF
>few|TRBV29-1|13|TRBJ2-1|.
TGCAGCGTTGTGGGCAGGGGTTACAATGAGCAGTTCTTC
CSVVGRGYNEQFF
>few|TRBV30|14|TRBJ2-7|TRBD1
TGTGCCTGGAGTTCCGGGACAGGGCCCTACGAGCAGTACTTC
CAWSSGTGPYEQYF
>.|TRBV25-1|16|TRBJ2-5|.
TGTGCCAGCAGTGGCCGGACAGGGAGGGTTTGGGAGACCCAGTACTTC
CASSGRTGRVWETQYF